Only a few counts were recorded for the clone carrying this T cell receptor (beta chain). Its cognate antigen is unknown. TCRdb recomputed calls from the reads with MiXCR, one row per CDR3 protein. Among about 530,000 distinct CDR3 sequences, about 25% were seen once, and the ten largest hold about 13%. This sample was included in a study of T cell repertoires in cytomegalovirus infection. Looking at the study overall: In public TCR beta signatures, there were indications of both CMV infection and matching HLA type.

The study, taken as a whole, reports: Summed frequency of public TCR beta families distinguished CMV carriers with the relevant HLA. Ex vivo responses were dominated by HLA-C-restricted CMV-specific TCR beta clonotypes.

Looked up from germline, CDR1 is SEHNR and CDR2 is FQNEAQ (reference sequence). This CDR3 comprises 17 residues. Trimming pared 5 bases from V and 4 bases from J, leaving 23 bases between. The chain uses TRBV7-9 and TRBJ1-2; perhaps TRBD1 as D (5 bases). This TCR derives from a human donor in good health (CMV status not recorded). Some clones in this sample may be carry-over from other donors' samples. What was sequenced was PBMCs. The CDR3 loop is CASSGASSRVRSYGYTF. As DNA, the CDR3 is TGTGCCAGCAGCGGGGCGTCGTCCAGGGTCAGAAGCTATGGCTACACCTTC. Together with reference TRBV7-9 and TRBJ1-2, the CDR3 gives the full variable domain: DTGVSQNPRHKITKRGQNVTFRCDPISEHNRLYWYRQTLGQGPEFLTYFQNEAQLEKSRLLSDRFSAERPKGSFSTLEIQRTEQGDSAMYLCASSGASSRVRSYGYTFGSGTRLTVV.